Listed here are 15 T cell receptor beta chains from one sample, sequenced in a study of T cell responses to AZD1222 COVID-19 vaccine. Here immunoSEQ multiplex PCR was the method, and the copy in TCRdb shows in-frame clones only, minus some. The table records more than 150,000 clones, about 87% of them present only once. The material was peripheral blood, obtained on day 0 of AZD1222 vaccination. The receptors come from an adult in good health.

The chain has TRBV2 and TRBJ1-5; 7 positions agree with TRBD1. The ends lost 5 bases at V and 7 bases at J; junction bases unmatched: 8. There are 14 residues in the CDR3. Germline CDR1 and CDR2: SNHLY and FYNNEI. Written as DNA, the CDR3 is TGTGCCAGCAGTTTTACAGGGGCGGGACAGCCCCAGCATTTT. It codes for CASSFTGAGQPQHF.

The CDR3 loop reads CASTLTAGANNSPLHF. The CDR3 DNA is TGTGCCAGTACCCTAACAGCAGGAGCAAATAATTCACCCCTCCACTTT. The chain employs TRBV19 and TRBJ1-6; no clear D. CDR1 and CDR2 (germline): LNHDA, SQIVND (reference sequence). Trimming took 7 bases from V and 5 from J, leaving 18 bases between them. The CDR3 has 16 amino acids. The variable domain in full, with the rest retrieved from reference TRBV19 and TRBJ1-6, is DGGITQSPKYLFRKEGQNVTLSCEQNLNHDAMYWYRQDPGQGLRLIYYSQIVNDFQKGDIAEGYSVSREKKESFPLTVTSAQKNPTAFYLCASTLTAGANNSPLHFGNGTRLTVT.

This CDR3 is CASSLVARADTEAFF. CDR3 in DNA: TGCGCCAGCAGCTTGGTGGCCAGGGCGGACACTGAAGCTTTCTTT. The V call is TRBV5-1, the J call TRBJ1-1; D might be TRBD1 (5 bases). The CDR3 spans 15 residues. Germline CDR1 and CDR2: SGHRS and YFSETQ. V was trimmed by 0 bases and J by 3 bases, leaving 12 bases between them.

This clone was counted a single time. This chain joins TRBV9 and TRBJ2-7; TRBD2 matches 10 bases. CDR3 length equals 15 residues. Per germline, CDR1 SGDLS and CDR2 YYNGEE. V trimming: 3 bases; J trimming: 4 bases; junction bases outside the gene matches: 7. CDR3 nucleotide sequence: TGTGCCAGCAGCGCCTCGCTAGCGGGAGAGTACGAGCAGTACTTC. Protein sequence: CASSASLAGEYEQYF.

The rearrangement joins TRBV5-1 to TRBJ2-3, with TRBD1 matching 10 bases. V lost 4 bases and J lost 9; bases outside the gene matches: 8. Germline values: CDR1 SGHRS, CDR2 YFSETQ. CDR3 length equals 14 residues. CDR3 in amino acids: CASSPGQGGETQYF. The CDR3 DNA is TGCGCCAGCAGCCCCGGACAGGGGGGAGAGACGCAGTATTTT.

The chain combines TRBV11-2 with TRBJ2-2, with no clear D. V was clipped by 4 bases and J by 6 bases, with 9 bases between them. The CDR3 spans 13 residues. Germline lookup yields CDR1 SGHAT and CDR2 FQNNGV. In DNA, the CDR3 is TGTGCCAGCAGCTCTAGGGATGCCGGGGAGCTGTTTTTT. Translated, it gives CASSSRDAGELFF.

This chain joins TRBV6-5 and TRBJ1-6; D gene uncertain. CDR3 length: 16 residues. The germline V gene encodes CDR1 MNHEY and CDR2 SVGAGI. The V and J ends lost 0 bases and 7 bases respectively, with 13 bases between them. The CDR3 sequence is CASSYSRQIRNSPLHF. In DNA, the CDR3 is TGTGCCAGCAGTTACTCACGGCAGATAAGGAATTCACCCCTCCACTTT.

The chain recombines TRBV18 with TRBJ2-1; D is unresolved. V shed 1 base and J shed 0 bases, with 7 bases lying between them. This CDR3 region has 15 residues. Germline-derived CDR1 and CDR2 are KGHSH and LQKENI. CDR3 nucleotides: TGTGCCAGCTCACCACGGACCAACTCCTACAATGAGCAGTTCTTC. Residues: CASSPRTNSYNEQFF.

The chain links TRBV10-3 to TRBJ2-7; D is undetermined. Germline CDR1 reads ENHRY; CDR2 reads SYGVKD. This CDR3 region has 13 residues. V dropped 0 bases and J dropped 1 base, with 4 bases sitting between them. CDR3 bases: TGTGCCATCAGTGAGTCAGGGTCCTACGAGCAGTACTTC. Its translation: CAISESGSYEQYF.

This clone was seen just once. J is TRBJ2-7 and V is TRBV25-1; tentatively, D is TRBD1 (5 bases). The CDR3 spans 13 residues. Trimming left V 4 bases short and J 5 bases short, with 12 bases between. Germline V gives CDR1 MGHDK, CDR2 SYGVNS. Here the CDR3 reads CASSARQGDEQYF. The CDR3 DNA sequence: TGTGCCAGCAGTGCGAGGCAGGGTGACGAGCAGTACTTC.

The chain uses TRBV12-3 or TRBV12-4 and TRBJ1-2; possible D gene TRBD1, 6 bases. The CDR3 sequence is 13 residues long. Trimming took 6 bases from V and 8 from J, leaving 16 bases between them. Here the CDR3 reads CASRPTGLEGYTF. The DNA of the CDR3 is TGTGCCAGCAGGCCAACAGGGTTGGAGGGCTACACCTTC.

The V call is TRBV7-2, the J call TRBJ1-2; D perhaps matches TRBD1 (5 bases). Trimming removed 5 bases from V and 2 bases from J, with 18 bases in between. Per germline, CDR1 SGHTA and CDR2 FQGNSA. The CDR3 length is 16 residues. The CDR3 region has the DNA TGTGCCAGCAGCCCCCTTCGGGACCGATCCAACTATGGCTACACCTTC. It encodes CASSPLRDRSNYGYTF.

CDR3 loop: CASSRGNSGNTIYF. CDR3 in DNA: TGTGCCAGCAGCCGAGGAAACTCTGGAAACACCATATATTTT. This rearrangement joins TRBV6-2 or TRBV6-3 to TRBJ1-3, with D uncertain. The V gene's germline CDR1 is MNHEY and CDR2 SVGEGT. The CDR3 has 14 amino acids. V lost 6 bases to trimming and J lost 0 bases, with 9 bases between them.

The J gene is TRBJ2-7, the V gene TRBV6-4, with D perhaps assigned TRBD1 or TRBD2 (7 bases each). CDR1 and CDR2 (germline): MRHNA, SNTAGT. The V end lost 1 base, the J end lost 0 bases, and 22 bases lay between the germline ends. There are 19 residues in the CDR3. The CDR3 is CASSDYPPQGGKISYEQYF. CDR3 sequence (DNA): TGTGCCAGCAGTGACTATCCCCCCCAGGGGGGGAAAATCTCCTACGAGCAGTACTTC.

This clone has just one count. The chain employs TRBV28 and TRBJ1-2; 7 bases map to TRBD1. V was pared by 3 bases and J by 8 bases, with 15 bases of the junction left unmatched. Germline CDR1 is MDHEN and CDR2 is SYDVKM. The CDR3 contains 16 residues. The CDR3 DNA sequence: TGTGCCAGCAGTTTCCTCACAACCGGGACAGCTCGCGGCTACACCTTC. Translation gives CASSFLTTGTARGYTF.